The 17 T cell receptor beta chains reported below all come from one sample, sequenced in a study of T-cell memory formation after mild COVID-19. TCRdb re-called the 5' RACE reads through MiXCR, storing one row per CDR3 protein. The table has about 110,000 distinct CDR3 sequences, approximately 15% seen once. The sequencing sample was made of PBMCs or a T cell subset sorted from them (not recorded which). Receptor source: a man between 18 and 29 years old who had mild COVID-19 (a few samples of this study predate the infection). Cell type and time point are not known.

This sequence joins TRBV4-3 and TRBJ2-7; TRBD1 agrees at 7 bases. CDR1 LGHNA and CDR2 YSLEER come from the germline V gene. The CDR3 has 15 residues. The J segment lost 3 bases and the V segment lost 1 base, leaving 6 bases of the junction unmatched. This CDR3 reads CASSQGDSPNYEQYF. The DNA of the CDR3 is TGCGCCAGCAGCCAAGGGGACAGCCCTAACTACGAGCAGTACTTC.

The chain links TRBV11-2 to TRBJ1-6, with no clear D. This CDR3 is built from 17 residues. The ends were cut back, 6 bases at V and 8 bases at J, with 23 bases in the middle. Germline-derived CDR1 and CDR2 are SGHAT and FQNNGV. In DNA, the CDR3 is TGTGCCAGCAGTTATTGGACCCCCACTTGGTCCTATTCACCCCTCCACTTT. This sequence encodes CASSYWTPTWSYSPLHF.

The CDR3 DNA reads as TGTGCCAGCAGCTACCACAGACTAAATGAAAAACTGTTTTTT. Amino acid sequence: CASSYHRLNEKLFF. The chain combines TRBV7-9 with TRBJ1-4; D gene unclear. Germline assignment: CDR1 SEHNR and CDR2 FQNEAQ (reference sequence). This CDR3 has 14 residues. V shed 4 bases and J shed 5 bases, with 11 bases lying between them.

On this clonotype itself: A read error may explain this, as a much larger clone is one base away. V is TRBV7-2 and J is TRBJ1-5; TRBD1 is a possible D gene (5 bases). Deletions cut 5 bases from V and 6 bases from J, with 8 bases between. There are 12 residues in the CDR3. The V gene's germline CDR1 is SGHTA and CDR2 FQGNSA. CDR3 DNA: TGTGCCAGCAGCATGGGGGGTCAGCCCCAGCATTTT. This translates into CASSMGGQPQHF. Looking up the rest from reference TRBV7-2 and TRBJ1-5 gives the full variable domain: GAGVSQSPSNKVTEKGKDVELRCDPISGHTALYWYRQSLGQGLEFLIYFQGNSAPDKSGLPSDRFSAERTGGSVSTLTIQRTQQEDSAVYLCASSMGGQPQHFGDGTRLSIL.

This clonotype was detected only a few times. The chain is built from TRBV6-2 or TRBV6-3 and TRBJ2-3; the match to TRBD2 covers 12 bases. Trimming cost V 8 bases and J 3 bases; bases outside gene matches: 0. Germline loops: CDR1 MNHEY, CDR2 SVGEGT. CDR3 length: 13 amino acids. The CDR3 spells CASGTSGTDTQYF. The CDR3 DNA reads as TGTGCCAGCGGGACTAGCGGGACAGATACGCAGTATTTT.

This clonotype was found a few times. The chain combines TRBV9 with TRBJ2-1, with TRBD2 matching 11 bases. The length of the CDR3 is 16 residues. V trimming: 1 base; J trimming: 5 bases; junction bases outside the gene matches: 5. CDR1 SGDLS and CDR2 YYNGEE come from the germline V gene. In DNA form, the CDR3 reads TGTGCCAGCAGCGTAAATCTAGCGGGGGGCAACAATGAGCAGTTCTTC. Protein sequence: CASSVNLAGGNNEQFF. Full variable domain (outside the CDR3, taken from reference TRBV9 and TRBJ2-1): DSGVTQTPKHLITATGQRVTLRCSPRSGDLSVYWYQQSLDQGLQFLIQYYNGEERAKGNILERFSAQQFPDLHSELNLSSLELGDSALYFCASSVNLAGGNNEQFFGPGTRLTVL.

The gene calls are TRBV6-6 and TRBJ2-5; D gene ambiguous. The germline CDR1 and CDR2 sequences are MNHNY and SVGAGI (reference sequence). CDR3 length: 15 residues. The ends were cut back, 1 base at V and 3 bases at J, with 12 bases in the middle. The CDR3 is CASSYYGRVEETQYF. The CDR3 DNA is TGTGCCAGCAGTTACTACGGACGGGTGGAAGAGACCCAGTACTTC.

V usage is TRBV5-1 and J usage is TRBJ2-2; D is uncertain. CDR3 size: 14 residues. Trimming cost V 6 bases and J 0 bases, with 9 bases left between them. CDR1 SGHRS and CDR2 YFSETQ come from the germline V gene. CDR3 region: CASKSAANTGELFF. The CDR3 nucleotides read TGCGCCAGCAAATCGGCGGCGAACACCGGGGAGCTGTTTTTT. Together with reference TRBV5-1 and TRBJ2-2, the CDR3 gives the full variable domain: KAGVTQTPRYLIKTRGQQVTLSCSPISGHRSVSWYQQTPGQGLQFLFEYFSETQRNKGNFPGRFSGRQFSNSRSEMNVSTLELGDSALYLCASKSAANTGELFFGEGSRLTVL.

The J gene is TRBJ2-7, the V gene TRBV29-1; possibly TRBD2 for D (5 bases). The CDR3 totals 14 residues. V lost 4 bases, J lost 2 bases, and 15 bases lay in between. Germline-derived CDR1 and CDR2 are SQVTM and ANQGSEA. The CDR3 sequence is CSVVEGRVTYEQYF. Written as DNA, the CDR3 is TGCAGCGTTGTTGAGGGAAGAGTAACCTACGAGCAGTACTTC.

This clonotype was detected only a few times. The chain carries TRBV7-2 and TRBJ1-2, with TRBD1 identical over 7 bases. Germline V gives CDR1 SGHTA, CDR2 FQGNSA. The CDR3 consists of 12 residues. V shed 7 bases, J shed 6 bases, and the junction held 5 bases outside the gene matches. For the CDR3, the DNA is TGTGCCAGCAAAGGGACAGAGCATGGCTACACCTTC. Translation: CASKGTEHGYTF. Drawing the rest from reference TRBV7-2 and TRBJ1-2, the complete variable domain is GAGVSQSPSNKVTEKGKDVELRCDPISGHTALYWYRQSLGQGLEFLIYFQGNSAPDKSGLPSDRFSAERTGGSVSTLTIQRTQQEDSAVYLCASKGTEHGYTFGSGTRLTVV.

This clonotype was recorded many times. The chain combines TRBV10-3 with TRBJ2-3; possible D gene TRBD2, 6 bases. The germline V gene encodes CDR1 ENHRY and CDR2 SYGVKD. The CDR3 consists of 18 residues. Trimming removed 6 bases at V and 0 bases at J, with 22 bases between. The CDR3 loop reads CAISGAPGGRPSTDTQYF. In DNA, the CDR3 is TGTGCCATCAGCGGGGCGCCCGGGGGACGCCCTAGCACAGATACGCAGTATTTT.

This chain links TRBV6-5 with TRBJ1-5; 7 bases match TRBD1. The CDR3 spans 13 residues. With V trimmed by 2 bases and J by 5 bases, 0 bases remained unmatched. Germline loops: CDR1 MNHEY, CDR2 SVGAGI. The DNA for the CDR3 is TGTGCCAGCAGTTACACAGGGGATCAGCCCCAGCATTTT. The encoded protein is CASSYTGDQPQHF.

The CDR3 sequence: CASSTGVGTEAFF. For the CDR3, the DNA is TGTGCCAGCAGCACAGGTGTTGGCACTGAAGCTTTCTTT. The V call is TRBV9, the J call TRBJ1-1; D possibly corresponds to TRBD1 (5 bases). V lost 4 bases and J lost 4, with 11 bases in between. The CDR3 consists of 13 residues. CDR1 is SGDLS and CDR2 is YYNGEE in the germline V gene. Variable domain in full (rest from reference TRBV9 and TRBJ1-1): DSGVTQTPKHLITATGQRVTLRCSPRSGDLSVYWYQQSLDQGLQFLIQYYNGEERAKGNILERFSAQQFPDLHSELNLSSLELGDSALYFCASSTGVGTEAFFGQGTRLTVV.

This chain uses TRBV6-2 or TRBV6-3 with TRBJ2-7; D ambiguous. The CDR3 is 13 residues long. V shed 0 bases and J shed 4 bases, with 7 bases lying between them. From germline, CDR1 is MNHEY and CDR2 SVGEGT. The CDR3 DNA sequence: TGTGCCAGCAGTTACTCTGGGTCGTACGAGCAGTACGTC. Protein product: CASSYSGSYEQYV.

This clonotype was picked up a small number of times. The chain's CDR3 is CASSKGVYEQYV. CDR3 bases: TGTGCCAGCAGTAAGGGAGTTTACGAGCAGTACGTC. The rearrangement uses TRBV6-6 and TRBJ2-7; D perhaps matches TRBD2 (5 bases). The CDR3 is 12 residues long. Trimming stripped 5 bases from V and 4 bases from J, with 9 bases between. Germline loops: CDR1 MNHNY, CDR2 SVGAGI (reference sequence).

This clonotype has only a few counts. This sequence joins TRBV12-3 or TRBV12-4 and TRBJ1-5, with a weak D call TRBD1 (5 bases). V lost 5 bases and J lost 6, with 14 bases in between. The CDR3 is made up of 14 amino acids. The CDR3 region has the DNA TGTGCCAGCAGTGGGGCGGCAGTGACTCAGCCCCAGCATTTT. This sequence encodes CASSGAAVTQPQHF.

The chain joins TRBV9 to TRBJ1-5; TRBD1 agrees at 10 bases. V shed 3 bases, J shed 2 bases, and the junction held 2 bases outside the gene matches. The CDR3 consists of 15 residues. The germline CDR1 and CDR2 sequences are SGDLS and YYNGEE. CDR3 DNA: TGTGCCAGCAGCGCTGGGACAGGGGGCAATCAGCCCCAGCATTTT. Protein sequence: CASSAGTGGNQPQHF.